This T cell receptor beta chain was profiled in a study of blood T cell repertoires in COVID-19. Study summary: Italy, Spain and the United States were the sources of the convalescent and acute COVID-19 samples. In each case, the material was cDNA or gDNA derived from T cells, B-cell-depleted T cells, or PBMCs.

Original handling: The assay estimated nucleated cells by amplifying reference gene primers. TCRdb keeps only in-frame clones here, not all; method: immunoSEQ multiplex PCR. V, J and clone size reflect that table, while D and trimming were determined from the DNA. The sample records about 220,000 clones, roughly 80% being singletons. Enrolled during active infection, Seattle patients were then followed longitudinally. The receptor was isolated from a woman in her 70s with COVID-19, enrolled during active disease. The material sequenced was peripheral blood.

CDR3 sequence reads: CASSLGQRISGANVLTF. DNA for the CDR3: TGTGCCAGCAGCTTGGGACAGAGGATCTCTGGGGCCAACGTCCTGACTTTC. This chain uses TRBV5-4 with TRBJ2-6; a possible D gene is TRBD1 (5 bases). The CDR3 spans 17 residues. Per germline, CDR1 SGHNT and CDR2 YYREEE (reference sequence). The V end was cut by 0 bases, the J end by 0 bases, with 10 bases between. Variable domain in full (rest from reference TRBV5-4 and TRBJ2-6): ETGVTQSPTHLIKTRGQQVTLRCSSQSGHNTVSWYQQALGQGPQFIFQYYREEENGRGNFPPRFSGLQFPNYSSELNVNALELDDSALYLCASSLGQRISGANVLTFGAGSRLTVL.